The 17 T cell receptor beta chains below come from one sample, sequenced in a study of blood T cell repertoires in COVID-19. Generated by immunoSEQ multiplex PCR, the TCRdb table keeps only in-frame clones and is missing some. The data contain about 270,000 clones, less than 85% of them singletons. Sequencing used peripheral blood. The receptors here all came from a human donor with COVID-19, enrolled during active disease. The donor label of this sample is uncertain.

The chain recombines TRBV2 with TRBJ1-2; 11 nucleotides line up with TRBD1. In germline, CDR1 is SNHLY, CDR2 FYNNEI. V trimming: 8 bases; J trimming: 5 bases; junction bases outside the gene matches: 4. The CDR3 runs 13 residues. The CDR3 coding sequence is TGTGCCAGCCCCGGGACAGGGGGATATGGCTACACCTTC. Translation gives CASPGTGGYGYTF. The variable domain in full, completed from reference TRBV2 and TRBJ1-2, reads EPEVTQTPSHQVTQMGQEVILRCVPISNHLYFYWYRQILGQKVEFLVSFYNNEISEKSEIFDDQFSVERPDGSNFTLKIRSTKLEDSAMYFCASPGTGGYGYTFGSGTRLTVV.

The chain combines TRBV2 with TRBJ1-3; 7 bases fit TRBD1. Germline V CDR1 and CDR2: SNHLY, FYNNEI. Unmatched junction bases numbered 9, after V lost 6 bases and J lost 4 bases. The CDR3 sequence is 15 residues long. CDR3 sequence reads: CASSKDRVKGNTIYF. CDR3 coding DNA: TGTGCCAGCAGCAAAGACAGGGTGAAGGGAAACACCATATATTTT.

The V and J genes are TRBV7-2 and TRBJ2-2, with D possibly being TRBD2 (5 bases). From germline, CDR1 is SGHTA and CDR2 FQGNSA. The V and J ends lost 5 bases and 2 bases respectively, with 18 bases between them. CDR3 length equals 17 residues. CDR3: CASSPSWTAGNTGELFF. The CDR3 DNA reads as TGTGCCAGCAGCCCGTCTTGGACGGCGGGTAACACCGGGGAGCTGTTTTTT.

The chain links TRBV19 to TRBJ2-4; the match to TRBD1 covers 10 bases. Germline V gene data show CDR1 as LNHDA and CDR2 as SQIVND (reference sequence). V dropped 6 bases and J dropped 11; count of bases not matched to a gene: 16. This CDR3 spans 16 amino acids. For the CDR3, the DNA is TGTGCCAGTAGACCGGCGGGGACAGGGGCCTTAGGTGTTCAGTACTTC. It translates to CASRPAGTGALGVQYF.

The J gene is TRBJ2-1, the V gene TRBV7-2; 11 bases line up with TRBD2. The length of the CDR3 is 17 residues. J was trimmed by 4 bases and V by 5 bases; bases with no gene match: 10. CDR1 is SGHTA, CDR2 FQGNSA, per germline. CDR3 nucleotide sequence: TGTGCCAGCAGCCCCCTTAGCGGGAGGGTCTTGTACAATGAGCAGTTCTTC. Translating it yields CASSPLSGRVLYNEQFF.

V is TRBV7-3 and J is TRBJ2-3, with 8 nucleotides matching TRBD2. Germline lookup yields CDR1 SGHTA and CDR2 FQGTGA. This CDR3 spans 16 amino acids. The V and J ends lost 5 bases and 4 bases, in that order; junction bases with no gene match: 11. The CDR3: CASSRTSGRGADTQYF. CDR3 in DNA: TGTGCCAGCAGCCGCACTAGCGGCCGCGGGGCAGATACGCAGTATTTT.

The CDR3, as DNA: TGTGCCAGTAGTATCGGGGAGACAGGATTGCAGTTCTTC. This codes for CASSIGETGLQFF. V usage is TRBV19 and J usage is TRBJ2-1; tentatively, D is TRBD1 (6 bases). Trimming left V 3 bases short and J 12 bases short, with 15 bases between. In germline, CDR1 is LNHDA, CDR2 SQIVND (reference sequence). The CDR3 sequence is 13 residues long. The full variable domain, with the rest looked up from reference TRBV19 and TRBJ2-1, is DGGITQSPKYLFRKEGQNVTLSCEQNLNHDAMYWYRQDPGQGLRLIYYSQIVNDFQKGDIAEGYSVSREKKESFPLTVTSAQKNPTAFYLCASSIGETGLQFFGPGTRLTVL.

On this clone: The junction departs from the called germline gene at one end, perhaps through a read error. The V and J genes are TRBV7-3 and TRBJ1-1; 9 bases map to TRBD1. Per the germline V gene, CDR1 is SGHTA and CDR2 is FQGTGA. The CDR3 covers 15 residues. The CDR3 nucleotides are TGTGCCAGCAGCCTCCCCGGGACAGGGAACATTGAAGCTTTCTTT. Its protein is CASSLPGTGNIEAFF.

The chain employs TRBV18 and TRBJ1-2; 7 bases line up with TRBD1. Trimming at V came to 3 bases and at J to 2 bases, leaving 6 bases not matched to a gene. Germline CDR1 KGHSH, CDR2 LQKENI. The CDR3 consists of 15 residues. CDR3 region: CASSPGTEGNYGYTF. CDR3 sequence (DNA): TGTGCCAGCTCACCTGGGACAGAAGGAAACTATGGCTACACCTTC.

The chain recombines TRBV25-1 with TRBJ1-1, with D maybe TRBD1 (5 bases). The CDR3 is 17 amino acids. The germline gives CDR1 MGHDK, CDR2 SYGVNS. Trimming removed 0 bases from V and 3 bases from J, with 17 bases in between. The CDR3 DNA is TGTGCCAGCAGTGAATATTGGCAGGGTGGCTTGGACACTGAAGCTTTCTTT. It encodes CASSEYWQGGLDTEAFF. Drawing the rest from reference TRBV25-1 and TRBJ1-1, the complete variable domain is EADIYQTPRYLVIGTGKKITLECSQTMGHDKMYWYQQDPGMELHLIHYSYGVNSTEKGDLSSESTVSRIRTEHFPLTLESARPSHTSQYLCASSEYWQGGLDTEAFFGQGTRLTVV.

The chain uses TRBV7-2 and TRBJ2-1, with D possibly being TRBD2 (5 bases). Trimming took 0 bases from V and 3 from J, leaving 6 bases between them. Germline V gene lookup returns CDR1 SGHTA and CDR2 FQGNSA. The CDR3 runs 14 residues. CDR3 coding DNA: TGTGCCAGCAGCTTAGCGGGAGACTACAATGAGCAGTTCTTC. Translating gives CASSLAGDYNEQFF. The complete variable domain, with remaining parts taken from reference TRBV7-2 and TRBJ2-1, reads GAGVSQSPSNKVTEKGKDVELRCDPISGHTALYWYRQSLGQGLEFLIYFQGNSAPDKSGLPSDRFSAERTGGSVSTLTIQRTQQEDSAVYLCASSLAGDYNEQFFGPGTRLTVL.

The sample holds a few counts of this clone. The CDR3 DNA reads as TGTGCCAGCAGCCCCCTGCGGGGAGTGAGCTCTGGAAACACCATATATTTT. Its protein is CASSPLRGVSSGNTIYF. V is TRBV7-6 and J is TRBJ1-3, with no clear D. This CDR3 region has 17 residues. Germline V gene lookup returns CDR1 SGHVS and CDR2 FNYEAQ. The ends were cut back, 5 bases at V and 0 bases at J, with 17 bases in the middle.

The V call is TRBV29-1, the J call TRBJ2-1, with 12 bases fitting TRBD2. CDR3 length: 17 amino acids. Per germline, CDR1 SQVTM and CDR2 ANQGSEA. Unmatched junction bases numbered 3, after V lost 0 bases and J lost 0 bases. The CDR3 reads CSVEDPTSGSSYNEQFF. CDR3 DNA sequence: TGCAGCGTTGAAGATCCGACTAGCGGGAGCTCCTACAATGAGCAGTTCTTC.

This clone has only a few counts. The genes are TRBV15 and TRBJ2-3; D is perhaps TRBD2 (5 bases). This CDR3 has 17 residues. V was shortened by 2 bases and J by 1 base, with 16 bases between the two germline ends. Germline lookup yields CDR1 LNHNV and CDR2 YYDKDF (reference sequence). The chain's CDR3 is CATSRKTSGTGTDTQYF. In DNA form, the CDR3 reads TGTGCCACCAGCAGAAAAACTTCGGGAACCGGCACAGATACGCAGTATTTT.

The CDR3 sequence is CASSIRQGGNTEAFF. The CDR3 bases are TGTGCCAGTAGTATAAGACAGGGTGGGAACACTGAAGCTTTCTTT. The V and J genes are TRBV19 and TRBJ1-1, with 7 bases lining up with TRBD1. The CDR3 totals 15 residues. V gave up 2 bases and J gave up 1 base; unmatched junction bases: 4. From germline, CDR1 is LNHDA and CDR2 SQIVND (reference sequence).

This clone has just one count. This chain joins TRBV4-1 and TRBJ2-2; 8 bases are shared with TRBD1. V lost 0 bases to trimming and J lost 5 bases; unmatched junction nucleotides: 5. The CDR3 has 16 residues. Germline V gene data show CDR1 as MGHRA and CDR2 as YSYEKL. The CDR3 is CASSQEGQGWTGELFF. CDR3 sequence (DNA): TGCGCCAGCAGCCAAGAAGGACAGGGTTGGACCGGGGAGCTGTTTTTT.

This clone came up once. This rearrangement joins TRBV28 to TRBJ1-2; 7 bases map to TRBD1. The CDR3 has 15 residues. Germline trimming cut 4 bases from V and 8 bases from J; bases unmatched to any gene: 13. Germline lookup yields CDR1 MDHEN and CDR2 SYDVKM. CDR3 protein: CASSSLGGPWGGYTF. The CDR3 DNA is TGTGCCAGCAGTTCCTTAGGGGGCCCGTGGGGAGGCTACACCTTC.